The next 18 T cell receptor beta chains were all read from a single sample in a study of blood T cell repertoires in COVID-19. Sequencing was performed with immunoSEQ multiplex PCR; in TCRdb, only in-frame clones are kept and a portion is missing. The sample lists approximately 350,000 clones; 85% to 90% were seen once. The sample consisted of peripheral blood. The receptors here all came from a woman aged 45 to 65 with COVID-19, enrolled during active disease.

The CDR3 region is CASSLGAGVGHEQFF. The CDR3 DNA sequence: TGTGCCAGCAGCTTGGGAGCGGGAGTAGGCCATGAGCAGTTCTTC. The chain couples TRBV5-6 to TRBJ2-1, with 8 positions matching TRBD2. Germline trimming cut 0 bases from V and 8 bases from J; bases unmatched to any gene: 7. The CDR3 contains 15 residues. Germline loops: CDR1 SGHDT, CDR2 YYEEEE.

The chain couples TRBV19 to TRBJ2-2; 9 bases line up with TRBD2. The V gene's germline CDR1 is LNHDA and CDR2 SQIVND (reference sequence). The CDR3 consists of 14 residues. The V segment lost 5 bases and the J segment 6 bases; nucleotides outside the gene matches: 4. The CDR3 region has the DNA TGTGCCAGTAGTTCTCTAGCGGGATCCGGGGAGCTGTTTTTT. The encoded protein is CASSSLAGSGELFF. The entire variable domain, with the rest obtained from reference TRBV19 and TRBJ2-2, is as follows: DGGITQSPKYLFRKEGQNVTLSCEQNLNHDAMYWYRQDPGQGLRLIYYSQIVNDFQKGDIAEGYSVSREKKESFPLTVTSAQKNPTAFYLCASSSLAGSGELFFGEGSRLTVL.

This clone was observed a few times. The CDR3 protein is CASSRGTLGAFF. The CDR3 nucleotides read TGTGCCAGCAGCAGGGGAACGTTAGGAGCTTTCTTT. This chain connects TRBV25-1 to TRBJ1-1, with D possibly being TRBD1 (6 bases). The CDR3 extends over 12 amino acids. Germline CDR1 MGHDK, CDR2 SYGVNS. Trimming took 6 bases from V and 10 from J, leaving 15 bases between them.

The chain has TRBV19 and TRBJ2-7, with unresolved D. Trimming cost V 5 bases and J 9 bases, with 17 bases left between them. CDR3 length equals 13 residues. Germline V lookup: CDR1 LNHDA, CDR2 SQIVND (reference sequence). This CDR3 reads CASSVHRLPAQYF. CDR3 in DNA: TGTGCCAGTAGTGTACACCGACTGCCCGCGCAGTACTTC.

This chain connects TRBV5-4 to TRBJ2-1; weak D call: TRBD1 (6 bases). Germline CDR1 SGHNT, CDR2 YYREEE (reference sequence). V gave up 2 bases and J gave up 1 base, with 10 bases separating them. This CDR3 spans 15 amino acids. The CDR3 loop reads CASSFGTPSYNEQFF. CDR3 in DNA: TGTGCCAGCAGCTTCGGGACACCTTCCTACAATGAGCAGTTCTTC.

The gene calls are TRBV7-9 and TRBJ2-7; 9 nucleotides agree with TRBD1. V was clipped by 5 bases and J by 0 bases; unmatched bases: 8. Per germline, CDR1 SEHNR and CDR2 FQNEAQ (reference sequence). The CDR3 is 16 residues long. CDR3 amino acids: CASSTTGGQSSYEQYF. The CDR3 nucleotides are TGTGCCAGCAGCACCACAGGGGGCCAGAGCTCCTACGAGCAGTACTTC.

The V call is TRBV5-4, the J call TRBJ1-1; D remains ambiguous. The CDR3 has 15 residues. V was shortened by 4 bases and J by 11 bases, with 24 bases between the two germline ends. CDR1 SGHNT and CDR2 YYREEE come from the germline V gene (reference sequence). The CDR3 here is CASSAKQTNSPAAFF. CDR3 DNA sequence: TGTGCCAGCAGCGCAAAACAGACAAATTCTCCCGCGGCTTTCTTT.

The chain links TRBV24-1 to TRBJ2-1; 8 nucleotides line up with TRBD2. Germline-derived CDR1 and CDR2 are KGHDR and SFDVKD. Trimming at V came to 4 bases and at J to 4 bases, leaving 11 bases not matched to a gene. The length of the CDR3 is 17 residues. CDR3 residues: CATSESSRTSGYNEQFF. The CDR3 region has the DNA TGTGCCACCAGTGAGTCATCTCGCACTAGCGGATACAATGAGCAGTTCTTC.

The rearrangement links TRBV12-3 or TRBV12-4 to TRBJ1-1; D might be TRBD1 (5 bases). The CDR3 length is 13 residues. With 2 bases removed from V and 4 bases from J, the gap between germline ends came to 8 bases. CDR3 nucleotides: TGTGCCAGCAGTTTAATGGGGGGCACTGAAGCTTTCTTT. It yields the protein CASSLMGGTEAFF.

The chain carries TRBV19 and TRBJ2-3; 7 bases agree with TRBD1. The V segment lost 1 base and the J segment 1 base; nucleotides outside the gene matches: 5. The V gene's germline CDR1 is LNHDA and CDR2 SQIVND (reference sequence). The CDR3 consists of 16 residues. CDR3 coding DNA: TGTGCCAGTAGTATAGGACAAGGGACAGGCACAGATACGCAGTATTTT. Translated, it gives CASSIGQGTGTDTQYF. The complete variable domain, with remaining parts taken from reference TRBV19 and TRBJ2-3, reads DGGITQSPKYLFRKEGQNVTLSCEQNLNHDAMYWYRQDPGQGLRLIYYSQIVNDFQKGDIAEGYSVSREKKESFPLTVTSAQKNPTAFYLCASSIGQGTGTDTQYFGPGTRLTVL.

The rearrangement links TRBV7-3 to TRBJ1-1; D unclear. Germline CDR1 SGHTA, CDR2 FQGTGA. This CDR3 has 13 amino acids. Deletions cut 5 bases from V and 2 bases from J, with 9 bases between. The CDR3 DNA is TGTGCCAGCAGCCTAATCCAAAACACTGAAGCTTTCTTT. Its protein product is CASSLIQNTEAFF.

In this sample, this clone turned up a few times. The V gene is TRBV30, the J gene TRBJ1-3; D uncertain. V dropped 4 bases and J dropped 0 bases, with 7 bases sitting between them. This CDR3 is 13 amino acids long. From germline, CDR1 is GTSNPN and CDR2 SVGIG (reference sequence). The CDR3 region has the DNA TGTGCCTGGACACCTAACTCTGGAAACACCATATATTTT. Amino acid sequence: CAWTPNSGNTIYF.

The gene calls are TRBV30 and TRBJ2-5, with D possibly being TRBD2 (6 bases). The CDR3 contains 13 residues. Germline V gene data show CDR1 as GTSNPN and CDR2 as SVGIG (reference sequence). The germline V and J ends were trimmed by 0 bases and 4 bases, with 9 bases remaining between them. The CDR3 coding sequence is TGTGCCTGGAGTGTACAAGCGGGAGAGACCCAGTACTTC. Encoded protein: CAWSVQAGETQYF.

The table lists this clone with a few counts. This chain connects TRBV6-6 to TRBJ2-7, with D possibly TRBD2 on 5 matching bases. This CDR3 comprises 11 residues. The germline V gene has CDR1 MNHNY and CDR2 SVGAGI (reference sequence). Trimming stripped 7 bases from V and 3 bases from J, with 7 bases between. The CDR3 sequence is CASTGNYEQYF. In DNA form, the CDR3 reads TGTGCCAGCACCGGGAACTACGAGCAGTACTTC.

The chain couples TRBV30 to TRBJ2-1; 15 bases map to TRBD2. Germline V lookup: CDR1 GTSNPN, CDR2 SVGIG (reference sequence). Trimming cost V 4 bases and J 2 bases; bases outside gene matches: 15. The CDR3 runs 20 residues. The CDR3 loop is CAWNRPGGTSGRSAYNEQFF. CDR3 bases: TGTGCCTGGAATCGCCCCGGTGGGACTAGCGGGAGGTCAGCCTACAATGAGCAGTTCTTC.

V gene TRBV30 combines with J gene TRBJ1-2; no clear D gene. This CDR3 region has 12 residues. Trimming cost V 0 bases and J 7 bases, with 9 bases left between them. Germline V lookup: CDR1 GTSNPN, CDR2 SVGIG (reference sequence). CDR3 coding DNA: TGTGCCTGGAGTGTACCACAGATTGGCTACACCTTC. This codes for CAWSVPQIGYTF.

The gene calls are TRBV11-1 and TRBJ2-7; 13 positions agree with TRBD2. CDR1 is SGHAT and CDR2 is FQDESV in the germline V gene (reference sequence). The CDR3 contains 15 residues. The V segment lost 1 base and the J segment 6 bases; nucleotides outside the gene matches: 3. CDR3 in DNA: TGTGCCAGCAGCTTAGAGGGACTAGCGGGAAGCGAGCAGTACTTC. It is translated as CASSLEGLAGSEQYF.

V is TRBV2 and J is TRBJ2-2, with D possibly matching TRBD1 (6 bases). The CDR3 is made up of 15 amino acids. The ends were cut back, 5 bases at V and 1 base at J, with 11 bases in the middle. Germline CDR1 and CDR2: SNHLY and FYNNEI. The CDR3 region is CASSTTGLNTGELFF. In DNA, the CDR3 is TGTGCCAGCAGTACGACAGGACTGAACACCGGGGAGCTGTTTTTT.